This T cell receptor (beta chain) was sequenced in a study of T cell repertoires in cytomegalovirus infection. Study-wide context: An indication of both CMV infection and matching HLA type came from public TCR beta signatures.

There are many counts of this clonotype. Its antigen is still unknown. General observations from the study: Accumulated public TCR beta family frequency recognized individuals carrying CMV together with the relevant HLA. Dominating the ex vivo response were HLA-C-restricted CMV-specific TCR beta clonotypes.

Per germline, CDR1 SQVTM and CDR2 ANQGSEA. J was trimmed by 5 bases and V by 3 bases; bases with no gene match: 6. The CDR3 is made up of 15 amino acids. From the reads, TCRdb called clonotypes with MiXCR, one entry per CDR3 protein. The sample holds approximately 250,000 distinct CDR3 sequences, approximately 7% seen once. This sequence originates from a human donor in good health (CMV status not recorded). Some clones in this sample may be carry-over from other donors' samples. This chain links TRBV29-1 with TRBJ2-3, with 12 bases that match TRBD2. Sequenced: PBMCs. The DNA of the CDR3 is TGCAGCGTTGACGGACTAGCGGGGACCGAAGATACGCAGTATTTT. Protein: CSVDGLAGTEDTQYF.